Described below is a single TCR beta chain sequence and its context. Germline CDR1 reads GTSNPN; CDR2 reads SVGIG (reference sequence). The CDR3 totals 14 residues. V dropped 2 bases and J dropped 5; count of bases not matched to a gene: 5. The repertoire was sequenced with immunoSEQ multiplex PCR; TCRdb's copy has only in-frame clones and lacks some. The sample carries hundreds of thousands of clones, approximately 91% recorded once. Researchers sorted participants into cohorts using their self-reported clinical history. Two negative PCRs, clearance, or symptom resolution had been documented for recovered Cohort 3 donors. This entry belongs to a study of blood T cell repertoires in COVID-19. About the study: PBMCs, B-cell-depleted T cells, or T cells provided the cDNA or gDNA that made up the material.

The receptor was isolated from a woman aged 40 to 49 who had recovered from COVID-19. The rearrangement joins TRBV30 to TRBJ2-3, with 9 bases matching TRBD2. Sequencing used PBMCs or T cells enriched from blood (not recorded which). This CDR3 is CAWSWGLAGDTQYF. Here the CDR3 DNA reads TGTGCCTGGAGTTGGGGACTAGCCGGAGATACGCAGTATTTT.